This entry is about one T cell receptor beta chain. The data stem from a study of control samples from healthy donors and cancer patients. The data were produced by immunoSEQ multiplex PCR, yet TCRdb's version contains in-frame clones alone and is incomplete. Among 150,000 to 200,000 clones listed, more than 90% were seen once. The CDR3 covers 13 residues. The V gene lost 2 bases and the J gene lost 7 bases, with 11 bases spanning the gap. Germline CDR1 reads SEHNR; CDR2 reads FQNEAQ (reference sequence). The sequence was obtained from a woman in her forties in good health. The sequenced material came from blood. The chain employs TRBV7-9 and TRBJ1-2; D perhaps matches TRBD1 (6 bases). This CDR3 is CASSLRPRGGYTF. The CDR3 nucleotides read TGTGCCAGCAGCTTAAGACCCAGGGGTGGCTACACCTTC.